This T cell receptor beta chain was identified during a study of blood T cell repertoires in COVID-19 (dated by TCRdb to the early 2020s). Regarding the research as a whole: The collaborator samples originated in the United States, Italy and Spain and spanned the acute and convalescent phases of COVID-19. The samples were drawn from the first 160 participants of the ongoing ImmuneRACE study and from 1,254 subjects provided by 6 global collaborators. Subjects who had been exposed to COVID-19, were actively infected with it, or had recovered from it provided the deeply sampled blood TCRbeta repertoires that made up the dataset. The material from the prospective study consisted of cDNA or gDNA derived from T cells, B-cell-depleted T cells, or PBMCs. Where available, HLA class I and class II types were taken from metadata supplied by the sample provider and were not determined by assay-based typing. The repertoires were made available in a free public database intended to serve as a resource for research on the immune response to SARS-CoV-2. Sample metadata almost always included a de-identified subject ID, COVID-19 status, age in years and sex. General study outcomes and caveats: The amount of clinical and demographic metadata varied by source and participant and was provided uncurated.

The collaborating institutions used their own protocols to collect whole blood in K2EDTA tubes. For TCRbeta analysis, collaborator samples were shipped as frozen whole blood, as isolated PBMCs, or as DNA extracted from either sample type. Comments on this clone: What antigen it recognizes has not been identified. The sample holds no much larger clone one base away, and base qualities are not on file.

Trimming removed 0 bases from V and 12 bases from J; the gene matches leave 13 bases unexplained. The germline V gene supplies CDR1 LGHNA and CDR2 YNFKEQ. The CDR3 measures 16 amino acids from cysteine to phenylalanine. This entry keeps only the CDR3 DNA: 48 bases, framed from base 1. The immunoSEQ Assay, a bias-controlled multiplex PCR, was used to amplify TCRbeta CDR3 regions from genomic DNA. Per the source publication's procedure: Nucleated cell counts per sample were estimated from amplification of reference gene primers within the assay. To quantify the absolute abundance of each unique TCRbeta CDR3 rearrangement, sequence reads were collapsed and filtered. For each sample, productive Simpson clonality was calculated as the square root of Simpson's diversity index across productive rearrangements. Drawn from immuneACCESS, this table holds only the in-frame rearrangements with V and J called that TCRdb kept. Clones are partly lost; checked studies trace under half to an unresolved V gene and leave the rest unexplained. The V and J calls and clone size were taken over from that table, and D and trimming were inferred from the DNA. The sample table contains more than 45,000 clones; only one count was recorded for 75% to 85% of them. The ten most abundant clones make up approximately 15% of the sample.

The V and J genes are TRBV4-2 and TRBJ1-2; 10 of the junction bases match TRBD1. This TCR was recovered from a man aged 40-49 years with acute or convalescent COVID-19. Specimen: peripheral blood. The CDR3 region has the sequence CASSQDRSWDRGSDTF. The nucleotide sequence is TGTGCCAGCAGCCAAGATCGTAGTTGGGACAGGGGTAGTGACACCTTC.